This T cell receptor (beta chain) was captured in a study of Ad26.COV2.S vaccination and SARS-CoV-2 variants (dated by TCRdb to the early 2020s). For context, the study as a whole: Vaccine-arm donors were drawn from COV1001, a multicentre, randomized, double-blind, placebo-controlled phase I-IIa trial of Ad26.COV2.S in healthy adults. Dosing of Ad26.COV2.S was intramuscular, at either 5x10^10 or 1x10^11 viral particles, delivered as one shot or as two shots spaced 56 days apart. Sequencing of the TCRbeta repertoire served to evaluate the specificity and breadth of SARS-CoV-2-reactive T cell receptors following Ad26.COV2.S vaccination. The TCR-sequenced set comprised about 30 samples: roughly 19 Ad26.COV2.S vaccine recipients, 5 placebo recipients and 8 SARS-CoV-2 convalescent individuals. Participants in the trial were split at random into five groups of five each, receiving low-dose or high-dose Ad26.COV2.S once or twice, or else placebo on both occasions. Throughout the experiments and outcome assessment, investigators stayed blinded to trial group allocation.

The immunoSEQ Assay was used to sequence TCRbeta CDR3 regions. After extraction, genomic DNA underwent amplification by bias-controlled multiplex PCR, followed by high-throughput sequencing. Per the authors' processing: To quantify the absolute abundance of every unique TCRbeta CDR3 region, sequences were collapsed and filtered. T cell fraction was estimated by normalizing TCRbeta template counts to usable DNA, with usable DNA measured through amplification of reference genes found in all nucleated cells. Repertoire TCRs were annotated as SARS-CoV-2-specific by exact matching of V gene, CDR3 amino acid sequence and J gene to a known reactive TCR set. The reference SARS-CoV-2 TCR set was obtained from MIRA and was filtered for enrichment in COVID-19-positive ImmuneCODE repertoires, whereby public or cross-reactive TCRs were removed. Using the MIRA antigens, annotated TCRs were further analysed by specific ORF or by position within an ORF. Depth was the summed frequency of annotated unique rearrangements, while breadth was defined as annotated unique rearrangements over total unique productive rearrangements. Two-sided Wilcoxon rank-sum tests were used to compare TCR breadth between groups. TCRdb obtained this table from immuneACCESS and retained in-frame rearrangements with V and J assigned. These tables miss some clones; where compared with another copy, unresolved V genes account for less than half of the shortfall, and the remainder is unexplained. V and J calls and clone size are those listed in that table; D and trimming were worked out from the DNA. The sample table records 250,000 or so clones; roughly nine tenths of these occur just once. In total, the top ten clones hold approximately 3% of the sample.

The CDR3 contains 15 residues, cysteine and phenylalanine counted. Only the CDR3 part of the read is kept: 45 bases, read in frame from the first base. Unmatched junction bases come to 1, with V trimmed by 2 bases and J by 0 bases. CDR1 is given as MNHEY and CDR2 as SVGAGI, both from the germline V gene. Overall study results and their limits: Spike-specific TCR breadth was higher in Ad26.COV2.S recipients than in placebo recipients (P = 0.0014). After vaccination, spike-specific CD8+ and CD4+ T cell responses were reported to show substantial breadth. Vaccine and placebo recipients had similar non-spike TCR breadth, a finding consistent with the vaccine containing only spike. According to the authors, total T cell responses may have been underestimated by the TCR breadth and depth analyses. The study was not powered to compare responses between vaccine doses or regimens.

This sample's treatment or condition label indicates: some 19 received Ad26.COV2.S at low or high dose, single or two shots; roughly five received placebo; per-sample allocation not given. For vaccine and placebo recipients, the sequenced repertoires came from samples collected on day 63 after the first injection. Cohort 1b enrolled 20 to 30 adults aged 18-55 years at a single site in Boston, USA, between 29 July and 7 August 2020. Ad26.COV2.S consisted of a replication-incompetent adenovirus type 26 vector by which a prefusion-stabilized SARS-CoV-2 spike protein from the original Wuhan strain was expressed. Comment on this clone: Its antigen remains unidentified. The input lacks base qualities; no much larger clone sits a single base away.

The rearrangement combines TRBV6-5 with TRBJ2-1; TRBD2 fits 7 bases in the junction. This clonotype originated in a person aged 18-60 years who received the Ad26.COV2.S COVID-19 vaccine or a placebo. The source was peripheral blood, collected in a trial of Ad26.COV2.S vaccine versus placebo. The nucleotide sequence is given as TGTGCCAGCAGTTACCGCGGGAGCTCCTACAATGAGCAGTTCTTC. This yields the protein CASSYRGSSYNEQFF.